The 4 T cell receptor beta chains in this list originate from one sample, sequenced in a study of T cells in Graves' hyperthyroidism and ophthalmopathy. Amplified TCR beta CDR3 regions derived from RNA transcripts. Initially, a first-round RT-PCR of the TCR CDR3 employed the HTBI primer set. Each CDR3 protein gets one entry after TCRdb re-called the multiplex PCR reads with MiXCR. The data show roughly 740,000 distinct CDR3 sequences, about a sixth seen once. Source material: blood. The receptors here all came from a man aged 18 to 29 with Graves' hyperthyroidism.

This clonotype was seen only a few times. V and J are TRBV6-1 and TRBJ2-3; D unresolved. Trimming cost V 6 bases and J 10 bases, with 11 bases left between them. The CDR3 is made up of 11 amino acids. CDR1 and CDR2 (germline): MNHNS, SASEGT. For the CDR3, the DNA is TGTGCCAGCAGGCTCCACCCCGCGCAGTATTTT. Protein product: CASRLHPAQYF.

This clonotype has only a few counts. The CDR3 protein is CASSEGQGISYEQYF. The CDR3 coding sequence is TGTGCCAGCAGCGAAGGACAGGGGATAAGCTACGAGCAGTACTTC. The chain employs TRBV9 and TRBJ2-7; 9 bases align to TRBD1. The CDR3 spans 15 residues. The germline gives CDR1 SGDLS, CDR2 YYNGEE. The junction had 7 bases not matched to a gene; V was cut back by 3 bases and J by 3 bases.

This clonotype has a count of ten or more. The rearrangement uses TRBV6-1 and TRBJ2-1; TRBD1 matches at 7 bases. Germline-derived CDR1 and CDR2 are MNHNS and SASEGT. The CDR3 consists of 15 residues. The trim removed 4 bases at V and 4 bases at J, leaving 7 bases unmatched. CDR3 bases: TGTGCCAGCAGTGCGGGACAGAACCTATACAATGAGCAGTTCTTC. It codes for CASSAGQNLYNEQFF.

In this sample, this clonotype turned up many times. The chain couples TRBV7-9 to TRBJ2-7; D gene unclear. The germline V gene encodes CDR1 SEHNR and CDR2 FQNEAQ (reference sequence). This CDR3 region has 14 residues. Trimming took 1 base from V and 4 from J, leaving 11 bases between them. The CDR3 is CASSLGSMGYEQYF. The CDR3 DNA follows: TGTGCCAGCAGCTTAGGTTCGATGGGGTACGAGCAGTACTTC.